This T cell receptor beta chain was retrieved from a study of shared clonotypes between healthy human individuals. Sequencing was performed with immunoSEQ multiplex PCR; in TCRdb, only in-frame clones are kept and a portion is missing. Among over 2 million clones listed, over 85% were seen once. Per the germline V gene, CDR1 is MNHEY and CDR2 is SMNVEV (reference sequence). The CDR3 contains 16 residues. V was pared by 3 bases and J by 15 bases, with 24 bases between. The specimen was naive CD4+ T cells sorted from blood. Subset specified: CD45RA+ positively selected. The gene calls are TRBV27 and TRBJ1-6, with D uncertain. The origin of this receptor is a man younger than 30 in good health. As DNA, the CDR3 is TGTGCCAGCAGTTTTATACTCAGTCTGGCGGATAGGGTCCTCCACTTT. Amino acid sequence: CASSFILSLADRVLHF.